This is a list of T cell receptor beta chains from one sample in a study of blood T cell repertoires in COVID-19. The method was immunoSEQ multiplex PCR; TCRdb's version includes in-frame clones alone and lacks a portion of them. The table records 85,000 to 95,000 clones, around nine tenths of them present only once. Sequenced input: peripheral blood. The receptors here all came from a man aged 60-69 years with COVID-19, enrolled during active disease. The conserved cysteine and the conserved F or W are not part of the CDR3 here. Not all rows give a size; the values are once, few, many and, for expanded clones, a class.

CDR3 protein	clone size	V gene	J gene
ASSPRAGISYEQY	-	TRBV7-2	TRBJ2-7
ASSSRDFYGYT	-	TRBV3-1/TRBV3-2	TRBJ1-2
ASSLASGDYNEQF	-	TRBV7-2	TRBJ2-1
ASSYSSGDTEAF	-	TRBV6-6	TRBJ1-1
ATSDSEQGSYEQY	-	TRBV24-1	TRBJ2-7
ASSLEAGDYGYT	-	TRBV5-1	TRBJ1-2
ATSLPGVSQPQH	-	TRBV24-1	TRBJ1-5
SVLIRARKDTSGSNTGELF	once	TRBV29-1	TRBJ2-2
ASRRALNTEAF	-	TRBV6-5	TRBJ1-1
ASSLSGRGLGNIQY	-	TRBV28	TRBJ2-4
ASSQGAGTSSRNEQF	-	TRBV3-1/TRBV3-2	TRBJ2-1
ASSLRTSSYEQY	-	TRBV5-1	TRBJ2-7
ASSLGLEIGELF	-	TRBV5-1	TRBJ2-2
ASSLGVRDIQY	-	TRBV7-2	TRBJ2-4
ASSLASGRAYSYT	-	TRBV5-5	TRBJ1-2
ASSEMRANTGELF	once	TRBV6-1	TRBJ2-2
ASSLEGDSSYEQY	-	TRBV7-9	TRBJ2-7
ASSFGTLTETQY	-	TRBV5-8	TRBJ2-5
ASSDSGAGGPGNEQF	-	TRBV6-4	TRBJ2-1
ASSGSGGTQY	-	TRBV12-3/TRBV12-4	TRBJ2-3
ASSQERSEQY	-	TRBV3-1/TRBV3-2	TRBJ2-7
ASSYSSGIYGYT	-	TRBV6-2/TRBV6-3	TRBJ1-2
ASSQEWPQTYEQY	-	TRBV3-1/TRBV3-2	TRBJ2-7
ASSPPYTGEYGYT	-	TRBV18	TRBJ1-2
ASSGTGSYEQY	-	TRBV5-1	TRBJ2-7
ASSQVRTGLYEQY	-	TRBV14	TRBJ2-7
ASSEFGRGENTEAF	-	TRBV6-1	TRBJ1-1
ASRLAQDTDTQY	-	TRBV12-2	TRBJ2-3
AWSVLAGFNEQF	-	TRBV30	TRBJ2-1
ASSPGRDTDTQY	-	TRBV18	TRBJ2-3
ASSLMAGINTGELF	-	TRBV6-5	TRBJ2-2
ASTVGLSGEKLF	-	TRBV19	TRBJ1-4
ASSLASGVEAF	-	TRBV7-9	TRBJ1-1
ATRGSLPNEQF	-	TRBV24-1	TRBJ2-1
ASSSGQGRWETQY	-	TRBV7-9	TRBJ2-5
ASSGETSGSGYEQF	once	TRBV11-3	TRBJ2-1
ASSFRSLTGLAGATQY	-	TRBV7-2	TRBJ2-3
ASSISGTGGSGNTIY	-	TRBV5-1	TRBJ1-3
ASTYRGPYEQY	few	TRBV10-2	TRBJ2-7
ASSSGTSGTTDTQY	-	TRBV18	TRBJ2-3
AIGPRENTEAF	-	TRBV10-3	TRBJ1-1
ASSYQAESEAF	-	TRBV23-1	TRBJ1-1
ASSQGLAGAGYEQF	-	TRBV4-2	TRBJ2-1
ASSQRRGRDGYYEQY	-	TRBV23-1	TRBJ2-7
ASSLELAGRETQY	-	TRBV5-4	TRBJ2-5
ASSELYPGGSDTQY	-	TRBV6-1	TRBJ2-3
ASRQGATEAF	-	TRBV6-5	TRBJ1-1
ASSADKPWNEQF	-	TRBV9	TRBJ2-1
ASSSLASAYEQY	-	TRBV5-1	TRBJ2-7
ASSLTGRASNEQF	once	TRBV28	TRBJ2-1
SVEVGQDGYNEQF	once	TRBV29-1	TRBJ2-1
ASSLTASGYNEQF	-	TRBV7-3	TRBJ2-1
ASSFGQGRYGYT	-	TRBV11-3	TRBJ1-2
ASSLRLAGGNNEQF	-	TRBV5-1	TRBJ2-1
ASSRAGGSYNEQF	-	TRBV7-9	TRBJ2-1